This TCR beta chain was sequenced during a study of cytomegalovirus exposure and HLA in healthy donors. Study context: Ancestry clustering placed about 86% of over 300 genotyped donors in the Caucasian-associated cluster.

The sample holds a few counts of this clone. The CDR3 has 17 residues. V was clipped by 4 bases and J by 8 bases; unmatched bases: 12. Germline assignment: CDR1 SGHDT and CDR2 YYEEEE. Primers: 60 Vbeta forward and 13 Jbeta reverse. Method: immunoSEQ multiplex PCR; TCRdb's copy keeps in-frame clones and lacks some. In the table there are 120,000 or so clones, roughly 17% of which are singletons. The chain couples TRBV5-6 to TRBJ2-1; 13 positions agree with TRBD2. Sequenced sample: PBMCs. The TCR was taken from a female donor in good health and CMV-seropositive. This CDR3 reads CASSRNLGTSGDDEQFF. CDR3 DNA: TGTGCCAGCAGCAGGAACCTAGGGACTAGCGGGGACGATGAGCAGTTCTTC.